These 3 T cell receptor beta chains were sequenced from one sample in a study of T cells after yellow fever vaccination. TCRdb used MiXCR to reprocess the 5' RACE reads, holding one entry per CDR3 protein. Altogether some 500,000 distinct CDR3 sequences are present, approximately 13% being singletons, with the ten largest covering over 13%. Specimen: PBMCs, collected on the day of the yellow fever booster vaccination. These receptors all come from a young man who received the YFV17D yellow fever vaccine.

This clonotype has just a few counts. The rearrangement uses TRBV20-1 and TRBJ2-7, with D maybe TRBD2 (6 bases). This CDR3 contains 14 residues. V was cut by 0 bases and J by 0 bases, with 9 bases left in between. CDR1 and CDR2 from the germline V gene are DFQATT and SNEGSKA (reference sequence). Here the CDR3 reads CSARDPAGSYEQYF. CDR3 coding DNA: TGCAGTGCTAGAGATCCAGCGGGCTCCTACGAGCAGTACTTC.

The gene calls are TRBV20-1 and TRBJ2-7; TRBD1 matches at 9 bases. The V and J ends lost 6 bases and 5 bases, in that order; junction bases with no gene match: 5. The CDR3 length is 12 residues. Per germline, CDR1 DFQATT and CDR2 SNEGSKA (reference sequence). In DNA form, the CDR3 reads TGCAGTGCCGGACAGGGGATGAACGAGCAGTACTTC. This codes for CSAGQGMNEQYF.

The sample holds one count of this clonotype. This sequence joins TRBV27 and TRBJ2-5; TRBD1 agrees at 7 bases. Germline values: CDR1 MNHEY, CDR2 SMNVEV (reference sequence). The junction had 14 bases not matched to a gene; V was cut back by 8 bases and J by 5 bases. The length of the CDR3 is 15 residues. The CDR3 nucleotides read TGTGCCAGCTCCTCCGGGCGGCCCAGGGGGGAGACCCAGTACTTC. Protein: CASSSGRPRGETQYF.